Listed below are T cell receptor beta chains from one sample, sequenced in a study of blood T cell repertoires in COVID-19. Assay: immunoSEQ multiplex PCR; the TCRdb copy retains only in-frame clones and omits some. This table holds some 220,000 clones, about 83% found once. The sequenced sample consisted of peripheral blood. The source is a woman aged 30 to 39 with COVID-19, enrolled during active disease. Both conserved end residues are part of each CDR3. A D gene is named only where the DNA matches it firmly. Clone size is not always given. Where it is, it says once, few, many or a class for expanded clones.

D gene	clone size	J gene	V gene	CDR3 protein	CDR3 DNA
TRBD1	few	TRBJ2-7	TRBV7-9	CASSTDRDPPYF	TGTGCCAGCAGCACGGACAGGGACCCTCCGTACTTC
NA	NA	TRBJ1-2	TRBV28	CASSLRALGYTF	TGTGCCAGCAGTCTCAGGGCCCTTGGCTACACCTTC
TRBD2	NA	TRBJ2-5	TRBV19	CASSIGAGRGETQYF	TGTGCCAGTAGTATAGGAGCGGGACGCGGGGAGACCCAGTACTTC
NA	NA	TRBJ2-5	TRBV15	CATSKPGHIQETQYF	TGTGCCACCAGCAAACCGGGACATATTCAAGAGACCCAGTACTTC
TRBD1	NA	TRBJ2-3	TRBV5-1	CASSPDRGSDTQYF	TGCGCCAGCAGTCCGGACAGGGGGTCTGATACGCAGTATTTT
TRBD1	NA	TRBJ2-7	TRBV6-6	CASSDPDRLHYEQYF	TGTGCCAGCAGTGACCCGGACAGGCTCCACTACGAGCAGTACTTC
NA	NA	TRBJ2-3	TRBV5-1	CASSFRGIGGTDTQYF	TGCGCCAGCAGCTTCAGGGGAATTGGTGGGACAGATACGCAGTATTTT
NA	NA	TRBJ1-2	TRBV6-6	CASTSTRYGYTF	TGTGCCAGCACCTCAACACGTTATGGCTACACCTTC
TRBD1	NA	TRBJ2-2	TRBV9	CASSPDRAPGELFF	TGTGCCAGCAGCCCAGACAGGGCCCCCGGGGAGCTGTTTTTT
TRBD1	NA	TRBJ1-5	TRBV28	CASSFLTGSQPQHF	TGTGCCAGCAGTTTCCTGACAGGGAGCCAGCCCCAGCATTTT
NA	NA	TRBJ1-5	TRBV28	CASRSLGVNQPQHF	TGTGCCAGCCGGTCCCTGGGCGTCAATCAGCCCCAGCATTTT
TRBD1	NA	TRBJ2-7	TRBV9	CASSAGQGPSYEQYF	TGTGCCAGCAGCGCTGGACAGGGGCCGTCCTACGAGCAGTACTTC
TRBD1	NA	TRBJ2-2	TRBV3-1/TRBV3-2	CASSLRQGGAGELFF	TGTGCCAGCAGCTTACGACAGGGGGGGGCCGGGGAGCTGTTTTTT
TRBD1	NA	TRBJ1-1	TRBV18	CASSPWPGGSSTEAFF	TGTGCCAGCTCACCATGGCCAGGGGGCTCTAGCACTGAAGCTTTCTTT
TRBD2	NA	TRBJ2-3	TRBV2	CASSESLAGALDTQYF	TGTGCCAGCAGTGAATCCCTAGCGGGGGCTTTAGATACGCAGTATTTT
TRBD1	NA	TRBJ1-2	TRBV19	CASTGTANYGYTF	TGTGCCAGTACTGGGACAGCTAACTATGGCTACACCTTC
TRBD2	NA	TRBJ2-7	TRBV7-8	CASSPRTSGGEQYF	TGTGCCAGCAGCCCACGGACTAGCGGGGGAGAGCAGTACTTC
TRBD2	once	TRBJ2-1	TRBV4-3	CASSRLRASGLAGGRSYNEQFF	TGCGCCAGCAGCCGACTAAGGGCCTCGGGACTAGCGGGGGGGCGATCCTACAATGAGCAGTTCTTC
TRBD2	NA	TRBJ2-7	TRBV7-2	CASSPRTSGSSHEQYF	TGTGCCAGCAGCCCTCGGACTAGCGGGAGCTCGCACGAGCAGTACTTC
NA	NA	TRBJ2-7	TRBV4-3	CASSQDYSYEQYF	TGCGCCAGCAGCCAAGACTACTCCTACGAGCAGTACTTC
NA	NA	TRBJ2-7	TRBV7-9	CASSGGNLASEQYF	TGTGCCAGCAGCGGGGGGAATCTAGCGTCCGAGCAGTACTTC
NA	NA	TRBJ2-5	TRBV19	CASSPTPLPQETQYF	TGTGCCAGTAGTCCCACTCCCCTCCCCCAAGAGACCCAGTACTTC
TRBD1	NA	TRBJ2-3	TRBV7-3	CASSFGQGTQYF	TGTGCCAGCAGCTTCGGACAGGGGACGCAGTATTTT
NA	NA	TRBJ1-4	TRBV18	CASSPRGEKLFF	TGTGCCAGCTCACCAAGGGGTGAAAAACTGTTTTTT
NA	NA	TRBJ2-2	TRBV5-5	CASSLGGTQNTGELFF	TGTGCCAGCAGCTTGGGGGGCACACAGAACACCGGGGAGCTGTTTTTT
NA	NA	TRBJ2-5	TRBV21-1	CASTSDRRKETQYF	TGTGCCAGCACCTCGGACAGACGCAAAGAGACCCAGTACTTC